A single sample gave rise to the 29 T cell receptor beta chains below, sequenced in a study of T cells after yellow fever vaccination. TCRdb ran MiXCR on the 5' RACE reads and lists one entry per CDR3 protein. The sample records around 350,000 distinct CDR3 sequences, 6.2% being singletons. Material: PBMCs, obtained 5 days after the yellow fever booster vaccination. The source is a young man who received the YFV17D yellow fever vaccine.

This clonotype was observed a handful of times. The J gene is TRBJ2-1, the V gene TRBV6-1; TRBD1 might be the D (5 bases). Germline lookup yields CDR1 MNHNS and CDR2 SASEGT. Trimming left V 6 bases short and J 8 bases short, with 14 bases between. The CDR3 consists of 13 residues. In DNA, the CDR3 is TGTGCCAGCAGCACAACGTGGGGCGATGAGCAGTTCTTC. As protein: CASSTTWGDEQFF.

This clonotype was counted ten times or more. The genes are TRBV5-1 and TRBJ2-1, with TRBD2 matching 7 bases. Germline CDR1 SGHRS, CDR2 YFSETQ. The ends lost 4 bases at V and 4 bases at J; junction bases unmatched: 11. CDR3 length: 16 amino acids. The CDR3 nucleotides are TGCGCCAGCAGCACTTGGGAGGCTAGCGGTTACAATGAGCAGTTCTTC. It specifies CASSTWEASGYNEQFF. Full variable domain (outside the CDR3, taken from reference TRBV5-1 and TRBJ2-1): KAGVTQTPRYLIKTRGQQVTLSCSPISGHRSVSWYQQTPGQGLQFLFEYFSETQRNKGNFPGRFSGRQFSNSRSEMNVSTLELGDSALYLCASSTWEASGYNEQFFGPGTRLTVL.

The J gene is TRBJ2-1, the V gene TRBV4-1, with TRBD2 identical over 7 bases. The CDR3 spans 18 residues. The trim removed 9 bases at V and 4 bases at J, leaving 21 bases unmatched. The V gene's germline CDR1 is MGHRA and CDR2 YSYEKL. Here the CDR3 DNA reads TGCGCCAGATCCCCCAGGAAAATTAGACTAGCTCTGTACAATGAGCAGTTCTTC. Translated, it gives CARSPRKIRLALYNEQFF.

This clonotype was recorded at least ten times. V usage is TRBV3-1 and J usage is TRBJ2-3; D is perhaps TRBD2 (6 bases). Looked up from germline, CDR1 is LGHDT and CDR2 is YNNKEL (reference sequence). CDR3 size: 15 residues. Trimming left V 5 bases short and J 0 bases short, with 12 bases between. The CDR3 DNA reads as TGTGCCAGCAGCTCTTTCAGCGGGAGCACAGATACGCAGTATTTT. Translated: CASSSFSGSTDTQYF.

There are a few counts of this clonotype. The V call is TRBV30, the J call TRBJ2-2; the D gene is possibly TRBD1 (6 bases). The CDR3 totals 14 residues. Germline values: CDR1 GTSNPN, CDR2 SVGIG (reference sequence). V was cut by 3 bases and J by 3 bases, with 11 bases left in between. The DNA for the CDR3 is TGTGCCTGGAGCCTGGGGGCAGACACCGGGGAGCTGTTTTTT. Its translation is CAWSLGADTGELFF.

This clonotype was observed many times. The genes are TRBV28 and TRBJ2-5; the match to TRBD2 covers 10 bases. This CDR3 comprises 14 residues. Trimming at V came to 6 bases and at J to 5 bases, leaving 6 bases not matched to a gene. Germline loops: CDR1 MDHEN, CDR2 SYDVKM. The CDR3, as DNA: TGTGCCAGCAGCTATCTAGCGGGGGCGGAGACCCAGTACTTC. Encoded protein: CASSYLAGAETQYF.

This clonotype has a handful of counts. J is TRBJ1-1 and V is TRBV7-9; 7 bases fit TRBD1. V shed 5 bases and J 4 bases; nucleotides not matched to a gene: 1. The CDR3 has 12 amino acids. Germline lookup yields CDR1 SEHNR and CDR2 FQNEAQ (reference sequence). The CDR3 DNA reads as TGTGCCAGCAGCCGGGACAGCACTGAAGCTTTCTTT. Protein sequence: CASSRDSTEAFF. The full variable domain, rest sourced from reference TRBV7-9 and TRBJ1-1, is DTGVSQNPRHKITKRGQNVTFRCDPISEHNRLYWYRQTLGQGPEFLTYFQNEAQLEKSRLLSDRFSAERPKGSFSTLEIQRTEQGDSAMYLCASSRDSTEAFFGQGTRLTVV.

This clonotype was found many times. The chain recombines TRBV10-3 with TRBJ2-2, with D uncertain. The V end was cut by 4 bases, the J end by 0 bases, with 3 bases between. The CDR3 loop spans 13 amino acids. The germline CDR1 and CDR2 sequences are ENHRY and SYGVKD. Written as DNA, the CDR3 is TGTGCCATCAGTGGACCGAACACCGGGGAGCTGTTTTTT. Encoded protein: CAISGPNTGELFF.

CDR3 in DNA: TGTGCCAGCAGCCGAAAATACGAGCAGTACTTC. Protein product: CASSRKYEQYF. The gene calls are TRBV3-1 and TRBJ2-7; D uncertain. Germline V gives CDR1 LGHDT, CDR2 YNNKEL (reference sequence). CDR3 length: 11 residues. The V end lost 4 bases, the J end lost 4 bases, and 5 bases lay between the germline ends.

This chain joins TRBV11-2 and TRBJ2-1; D is uncertain. CDR3 length: 16 amino acids. Trimming removed 2 bases at V and 0 bases at J, with 11 bases between. CDR1 is SGHAT, CDR2 FQNNGV, per germline. Written as DNA, the CDR3 is TGTGCCAGCAGCTTAAGGGCCATTAGCTCCTACAATGAGCAGTTCTTC. Its protein is CASSLRAISSYNEQFF.

This clonotype appeared a few times. The chain is built from TRBV20-1 and TRBJ2-1; 8 bases match TRBD2. The CDR3 contains 14 residues. V gave up 0 bases and J gave up 5 bases; unmatched junction bases: 3. Germline values: CDR1 DFQATT, CDR2 SNEGSKA (reference sequence). In DNA form, the CDR3 reads TGCAGTGCTAGAGAAGGGACTAGAAACAATGAGCAGTTCTTC. Amino acid sequence: CSAREGTRNNEQFF.

Comment on this clonotype: A read error may account for a junction end that differs from germline. The rearrangement joins TRBV7-8 to TRBJ2-1, with 9 bases fitting TRBD2. Germline CDR1 reads SGHVS; CDR2 reads FQNEAQ. The CDR3 has 15 residues. The CDR3 loop reads CASNLLAGPGGEQFF. The CDR3 DNA follows: TGTGCCAGCAACTTACTAGCGGGCCCGGGGGGTGAGCAGTTCTTC.

This clonotype was counted only a few times. The chain couples TRBV27 to TRBJ2-5, with D maybe TRBD2 (5 bases). V lost 0 bases to trimming and J lost 7 bases, with 21 bases between them. Germline CDR1 MNHEY, CDR2 SMNVEV (reference sequence). The CDR3 spans 17 residues. CDR3 nucleotide sequence: TGTGCCAGCAGTTTATCGATCTTCCCGGGGAGAAGAGGGACCCAGTACTTC. Translating it yields CASSLSIFPGRRGTQYF.

This chain connects TRBV6-1 to TRBJ2-3; the D gene is possibly TRBD1 (5 bases). The CDR3 runs 13 residues. The germline gives CDR1 MNHNS, CDR2 SASEGT. Trimming cost V 11 bases and J 0 bases, with 12 bases left between them. The CDR3 protein is CAVRVISTDTQYF. The CDR3 coding sequence is TGTGCCGTCAGGGTAATCAGCACAGATACGCAGTATTTT.

This clonotype was counted ten times or more. V gene TRBV10-3 combines with J gene TRBJ2-2; D gene ambiguous. Trimming pared 7 bases from V and 0 bases from J, leaving 9 bases between. From germline, CDR1 is ENHRY and CDR2 SYGVKD. This CDR3 contains 14 residues. The CDR3: CAIMRGSNTGELFF. The CDR3 DNA reads as TGTGCCATCATGCGTGGGTCGAACACCGGGGAGCTGTTTTTT.

This clonotype was recorded at least ten times. The chain joins TRBV2 to TRBJ2-5; 9 nucleotides agree with TRBD2. The CDR3 spans 16 residues. Looked up from germline, CDR1 is SNHLY and CDR2 is FYNNEI. With 6 bases clipped from V and 1 base from J, the junction kept 9 bases outside the gene matches. CDR3 amino acids: CASSGHSSGIQETQYF. The CDR3, as DNA: TGTGCCAGCAGCGGTCACTCTAGCGGGATCCAAGAGACCCAGTACTTC.

The CDR3 nucleotides are TGTGCCAGCTCACCACCGGACTCTGCTACGAATGAGCAGTTCTTC. Protein product: CASSPPDSATNEQFF. The chain employs TRBV18 and TRBJ2-1; D perhaps matches TRBD2 (5 bases). CDR1 is KGHSH, CDR2 LQKENI, per germline. The V and J ends lost 0 bases and 7 bases respectively, with 13 bases between them. CDR3 length: 15 amino acids.

This clonotype has at least ten counts. V gene TRBV5-1 combines with J gene TRBJ2-7, with 12 bases fitting TRBD2. The ends lost 4 bases at V and 1 base at J; junction bases unmatched: 6. There are 16 residues in the CDR3. CDR1 and CDR2 (germline): SGHRS, YFSETQ. CDR3 DNA sequence: TGCGCCAGCAGCCCCGGCCTAGCGGGAGGGTCCTACGAGCAGTACTTC. It codes for CASSPGLAGGSYEQYF. The entire variable domain, with the rest obtained from reference TRBV5-1 and TRBJ2-7, is as follows: KAGVTQTPRYLIKTRGQQVTLSCSPISGHRSVSWYQQTPGQGLQFLFEYFSETQRNKGNFPGRFSGRQFSNSRSEMNVSTLELGDSALYLCASSPGLAGGSYEQYFGPGTRLTVT.

This clonotype showed up just a few times. The CDR3 DNA reads as TGTGCCAGCAGTGGGGGTCTACCGCCCGTCTACGAGCAGTACTTC. This sequence encodes CASSGGLPPVYEQYF. The rearrangement joins TRBV7-2 to TRBJ2-7; D may match TRBD1 or TRBD2 (5 bases each). Germline CDR1 SGHTA, CDR2 FQGNSA. With 6 bases removed from V and 3 bases from J, the gap between germline ends came to 18 bases. The CDR3 spans 15 residues. The full variable domain, rest sourced from reference TRBV7-2 and TRBJ2-7, is GAGVSQSPSNKVTEKGKDVELRCDPISGHTALYWYRQSLGQGLEFLIYFQGNSAPDKSGLPSDRFSAERTGGSVSTLTIQRTQQEDSAVYLCASSGGLPPVYEQYFGPGTRLTVT.

V and J are TRBV7-9 and TRBJ1-1; 10 bases agree with TRBD1. With 5 bases clipped from V and 11 bases from J, the junction kept 14 bases outside the gene matches. Per germline, CDR1 SEHNR and CDR2 FQNEAQ (reference sequence). This CDR3 region has 15 residues. CDR3 bases: TGTGCCAGCAGCGACGGGGACAGGGGTAGACCAAGTGCTTTCTTT. This codes for CASSDGDRGRPSAFF.

There are many counts of this clonotype. The chain couples TRBV20-1 to TRBJ2-7; D gene ambiguous. The germline gives CDR1 DFQATT, CDR2 SNEGSKA (reference sequence). The CDR3 consists of 12 residues. Trimming removed 3 bases from V and 2 bases from J, with 8 bases in between. The CDR3: CSARDQTYEQYF. CDR3 nucleotide sequence: TGCAGTGCTAGGGACCAGACCTACGAGCAGTACTTC.

This clonotype has at least ten counts. The chain uses TRBV7-2 and TRBJ2-5; no clear D gene. V lost 0 bases, J lost 7 bases, and 6 bases lay in between. The CDR3 extends over 12 amino acids. The V gene's germline CDR1 is SGHTA and CDR2 FQGNSA. The CDR3 bases are TGTGCCAGCAGCTTAGCTAGGGCGACCCAGTACTTC. Its translation is CASSLARATQYF.

This clonotype was seen once. A much larger clone differs from this one at a single base, so this may be a read error. V usage is TRBV28 and J usage is TRBJ2-5; D unresolved. The CDR3 extends over 11 amino acids. In germline, CDR1 is MDHEN, CDR2 SYDVKM. CDR3 in amino acids: CASRSQENQYF. CDR3 DNA: TGTGCCAGCAGAAGTCAAGAGAACCAGTACTTC.

The chain combines TRBV11-2 with TRBJ2-2; 14 bases are shared with TRBD2. The CDR3 totals 16 residues. Germline CDR1 reads SGHAT; CDR2 reads FQNNGV. Unmatched junction bases numbered 7, after V lost 6 bases and J lost 7 bases. The CDR3 sequence: CASRRGLAGDGGELFF. CDR3 nucleotide sequence: TGTGCCAGCAGACGGGGACTAGCGGGAGATGGCGGGGAGCTGTTTTTT.

This clonotype was counted many times. The chain joins TRBV20-1 to TRBJ2-3; TRBD2 aligns across 9 bases. Germline CDR1 is DFQATT and CDR2 is SNEGSKA (reference sequence). After removal of 1 base from V and 7 bases from J, the junction contained 9 bases not matched to a gene. There are 15 residues in the CDR3. CDR3 amino acids: CSARGAGTSIYTQYF. In nucleotides, the CDR3 is TGCAGTGCTAGAGGTGCGGGGACTAGCATTTATACGCAGTATTTT.

This clonotype was found a few times. The chain uses TRBV2 and TRBJ2-3; either TRBD1 or TRBD2 may fit D (7 bases each). This CDR3 is 15 amino acids long. The germline V gene has CDR1 SNHLY and CDR2 FYNNEI. The V end was cut by 4 bases, the J end by 8 bases, with 19 bases between. DNA for the CDR3: TGTGCCAGCAGTGGCCTGGTCAGGGGGGGGGGTACGCAGTATTTT. As protein: CASSGLVRGGGTQYF.

This clonotype was picked up many times. The chain combines TRBV19 with TRBJ2-7; the match to TRBD1 covers 9 bases. The germline V gene has CDR1 LNHDA and CDR2 SQIVND (reference sequence). The CDR3 totals 15 residues. V shed 6 bases and J 4 bases; nucleotides not matched to a gene: 10. DNA of the CDR3: TGTGCCAGTAGCCACCGGGACAGGGATTTTTACGAGCAGTACTTC. This codes for CASSHRDRDFYEQYF.

This clonotype was detected only a few times. V is TRBV5-1 and J is TRBJ2-3, with 10 bases fitting TRBD2. Trimming took 4 bases from V and 5 from J; bases not matched to a gene: 10. CDR3 size: 16 residues. Germline CDR1 and CDR2: SGHRS and YFSETQ. The CDR3: CASSASASGSLDTQYF. CDR3 sequence (DNA): TGCGCCAGCAGCGCCTCAGCTAGCGGGAGTTTAGATACGCAGTATTTT.

The J gene is TRBJ2-7, the V gene TRBV19; 7 nucleotides match TRBD2. In germline, CDR1 is LNHDA, CDR2 SQIVND (reference sequence). This CDR3 is 15 amino acids long. V trimming: 8 bases; J trimming: 3 bases; junction bases outside the gene matches: 13. This CDR3 reads CASRLAGELNYEQYF. CDR3 sequence (DNA): TGTGCCAGTCGGTTGGCGGGAGAATTGAACTACGAGCAGTACTTC. The whole variable domain, remainder taken from reference TRBV19 and TRBJ2-7, is DGGITQSPKYLFRKEGQNVTLSCEQNLNHDAMYWYRQDPGQGLRLIYYSQIVNDFQKGDIAEGYSVSREKKESFPLTVTSAQKNPTAFYLCASRLAGELNYEQYFGPGTRLTVT.